Given below is one TCR beta chain in context. As yet, its antigen is unknown. The sample originates from a study of CD8+ T cells in alopecia areata. Extraction and reverse transcription of RNA yielded cDNA as the sequencing template. The table came from immunoSEQ multiplex PCR; TCRdb's copy has only in-frame clones and leaves some out. The sample records approximately 100,000 clones, just over 85% being singletons. Notes on the study in general: Scalp clonality and expanded CD8+ clones among the top 100 were significantly decreased by tofacitinib.

CDR3 length equals 13 residues. Germline values: CDR1 SGHAT, CDR2 FQNNGV. V lost 2 bases, J lost 5 bases, and 10 bases lay in between. Treatment defined: oral pan-JAK inhibitor, 5-10 mg twice daily. The source is a human donor with alopecia areata. The genes are TRBV11-2 and TRBJ2-7, with D maybe TRBD2 (5 bases). Sequenced here: CD8+ T cells sorted from blood, sampled at week 34, from a patient treated with tofacitinib. DNA of the CDR3: TGTGCCAGCAGCTTAACGGGGTTCGACGAGCAGTACTTC. Its protein product is CASSLTGFDEQYF.